These 14 T cell receptor beta chains share one sample of origin, sequenced in a study of early T cells in non-severe SARS-CoV-2 infection. TCRdb re-called the 5' RACE reads with MiXCR, one entry per CDR3 protein. The repertoire holds roughly 70,000 distinct CDR3 sequences, with over 10% as singletons. The source material was whole blood. All receptors derive from an adult who was a healthcare worker with PCR-confirmed SARS-CoV-2 infection or an uninfected control (not recorded which).

This clonotype was found many times. The chain recombines TRBV19 with TRBJ2-3, with D perhaps TRBD2 (7 bases). Trimming stripped 11 bases from V and 2 bases from J, with 14 bases between. The germline CDR1 and CDR2 sequences are LNHDA and SQIVND (reference sequence). This CDR3 spans 13 amino acids. In nucleotides, the CDR3 is TGTGCCGTCGGGGGGCCGAACACAGATACGCAGTATTTT. The encoded protein is CAVGGPNTDTQYF.

V and J are TRBV12-3 or TRBV12-4 and TRBJ2-1, with 10 bases lining up with TRBD1. The trim removed 5 bases at V and 7 bases at J, leaving 5 bases unmatched. The CDR3 has 14 residues. The CDR3 reads CASSPRDRGNEQFF. As DNA, the CDR3 is TGTGCCAGCAGTCCCCGGGACAGGGGTAATGAGCAGTTCTTC.

The chain joins TRBV9 to TRBJ2-7; 7 bases agree with TRBD2. Trimming removed 4 bases from V and 3 bases from J; junction bases left unmatched: 10. The CDR3 totals 15 residues. Germline assignment: CDR1 SGDLS and CDR2 YYNGEE. DNA for the CDR3: TGTGCCAGCAGCCCCCAGGAGCGGGGTCGCTACGAGCAGTACTTC. This translates into CASSPQERGRYEQYF.

This clonotype appeared many times. The CDR3, as DNA: TGTGCCAGCAGCACCTCGACAGGGAGCAATGAGCAGTTCTTC. It codes for CASSTSTGSNEQFF. This sequence joins TRBV7-3 and TRBJ2-1, with TRBD1 matching 7 bases. V was clipped by 5 bases and J by 6 bases; unmatched bases: 7. CDR1 is SGHTA, CDR2 FQGTGA, per germline. The CDR3 covers 14 residues.

This clonotype was recorded at least ten times. The V gene is TRBV7-6, the J gene TRBJ2-2; D is uncertain. The CDR3 sequence is 13 residues long. With 4 bases removed from V and 3 bases from J, the gap between germline ends came to 6 bases. Germline lookup yields CDR1 SGHVS and CDR2 FNYEAQ. CDR3 nucleotide sequence: TGTGCCAGCAGCTCATTTTACACCGGGGAGCTGTTTTTT. It encodes CASSSFYTGELFF.

This clonotype was picked up many times. The chain recombines TRBV7-3 with TRBJ2-7; D is possibly TRBD1 or TRBD2 (5 bases each). Trimming pared 5 bases from V and 4 bases from J, leaving 21 bases between. The CDR3 length is 16 residues. CDR1 SGHTA and CDR2 FQGTGA come from the germline V gene. The CDR3 is CASSLPGTDRLYEQYF. DNA for the CDR3: TGTGCCAGCAGCCTACCCGGGACGGATAGACTGTACGAGCAGTACTTC.

The CDR3 sequence: CASSSRPDWSSYEQYF. DNA for the CDR3: TGTGCCAGTAGTTCCAGACCGGACTGGTCCTCTTACGAGCAGTACTTC. The rearrangement links TRBV19 to TRBJ2-7; weak D call: TRBD2 (5 bases). Germline loops: CDR1 LNHDA, CDR2 SQIVND (reference sequence). The CDR3 runs to 16 residues. With 5 bases removed from V and 4 bases from J, the gap between germline ends came to 21 bases. Full variable domain (missing parts from reference TRBV19 and TRBJ2-7): DGGITQSPKYLFRKEGQNVTLSCEQNLNHDAMYWYRQDPGQGLRLIYYSQIVNDFQKGDIAEGYSVSREKKESFPLTVTSAQKNPTAFYLCASSSRPDWSSYEQYFGPGTRLTVT.

The CDR3 protein is CASSRDKGNSPLHF. The CDR3 DNA reads as TGTGCCAGCAGCAGGGACAAGGGGAATTCACCCCTCCACTTT. The gene calls are TRBV4-2 and TRBJ1-6; TRBD1 might be the D (6 bases). Trimming left V 5 bases short and J 7 bases short, with 12 bases between. CDR3 length: 14 amino acids. Germline CDR1 reads LGHNA; CDR2 reads YNFKEQ.

This clonotype came up many times. The chain uses TRBV6-1 and TRBJ2-1; perhaps TRBD2 as D (5 bases). From germline, CDR1 is MNHNS and CDR2 SASEGT. The CDR3 loop spans 16 amino acids. V lost 4 bases to trimming and J lost 0 bases, with 13 bases between them. CDR3 loop: CASSGRSEGSYNEQFF. The CDR3 DNA follows: TGTGCCAGCAGTGGCCGCTCTGAGGGCTCCTACAATGAGCAGTTCTTC.

The table lists this clonotype with a few counts. V usage is TRBV5-1 and J usage is TRBJ2-3, with D unresolved. The CDR3 totals 15 residues. From germline, CDR1 is SGHRS and CDR2 YFSETQ. With 5 bases removed from V and 2 bases from J, the gap between germline ends came to 15 bases. CDR3 amino acids: CASRVGASSTDTQYF. CDR3 sequence (DNA): TGCGCCAGCAGGGTGGGCGCGTCTTCCACAGATACGCAGTATTTT.

This clonotype was picked up many times. The rearrangement joins TRBV6-5 to TRBJ2-3, with D unclear. Germline CDR1 MNHEY, CDR2 SVGAGI. This CDR3 is 11 amino acids long. Trimming shortened V by 8 bases and J by 4 bases, and 7 bases separated the two germline ends. This chain's CDR3 is CASVGPDTQYF. CDR3 DNA sequence: TGTGCCAGCGTGGGCCCAGATACGCAGTATTTT.

This clonotype has a count of ten or more. The chain combines TRBV30 with TRBJ2-1, with TRBD2 matching 10 bases. The CDR3 is 14 amino acids. CDR1 is GTSNPN and CDR2 is SVGIG in the germline V gene (reference sequence). Trimming cost V 4 bases and J 2 bases; bases outside gene matches: 2. CDR3 residues: CAWIAGGPYNEQFF. As DNA, the CDR3 is TGTGCCTGGATAGCGGGGGGCCCCTACAATGAGCAGTTCTTC.

This clonotype appeared a few times. The chain has TRBV20-1 and TRBJ2-5; D gene uncertain. This CDR3 spans 14 amino acids. From germline, CDR1 is DFQATT and CDR2 SNEGSKA (reference sequence). The ends were cut back, 1 base at V and 5 bases at J, with 14 bases in the middle. The CDR3 DNA is TGCAGTGCTAGAGGCCCAGGCCTTGGGGAGACCCAGTACTTC. Translated, it gives CSARGPGLGETQYF.

The chain uses TRBV10-3 and TRBJ2-2, with 8 positions matching TRBD2. Trimming at V came to 2 bases and at J to 3 bases, leaving 8 bases not matched to a gene. CDR1 is ENHRY, CDR2 SYGVKD, per germline. This CDR3 comprises 17 residues. As DNA, the CDR3 is TGTGCCATCAGTGAGCACGGGGGGGCGACGGACACCGGGGAGCTGTTTTTT. Translating it yields CAISEHGGATDTGELFF.